This T cell receptor (beta chain) originates from a study of T cells in Graves' hyperthyroidism and ophthalmopathy. The table lists this clonotype with a few counts. The antigen is unknown. RNA transcripts yielded amplified TCR beta CDR3 regions. Primed by the HTBI set, a first-round RT-PCR was run on the TCR CDR3. TCRdb ran MiXCR on the multiplex PCR reads and lists one entry per CDR3 protein. This sample carries about 400,000 distinct CDR3 sequences, more than 13% of them seen once, and the ten largest clones take over 25%. Whole-study findings and limits: Most thyroid clonotypes that were expanded above 0.001 also turned up in blood.

The length of the CDR3 is 14 residues. Germline loops: CDR1 SEHNR, CDR2 FQNEAQ (reference sequence). The ends were cut back, 6 bases at V and 2 bases at J, with 14 bases in the middle. Material for sequencing was blood. The genes are TRBV7-9 and TRBJ2-7, with D tentatively TRBD1 or TRBD2 (6 bases each). This receptor was obtained from a woman in her twenties or thirties with Graves' hyperthyroidism. The chain's CDR3 is CASSDGGSAYEQYF. The CDR3 DNA reads as TGTGCCAGCAGTGACGGGGGCTCGGCCTACGAGCAGTACTTC.